A selection of T cell receptor beta chains follows, all from one sample in a study of blood T cell dynamics during melanoma immunotherapy. The method was immunoSEQ multiplex PCR; TCRdb's version includes in-frame clones alone and lacks a portion of them. Of fewer than 15,000 clones listed, roughly 89% are singletons. Sample: blood, taken from a patient treated with checkpoint blockade. These receptor sequences come from a human donor with melanoma. CDR3s include the opening cysteine and the closing phenylalanine or tryptophan. A D gene is named only where the DNA matches it firmly. A row's size may be missing; if present it is once, few, many or a size class.

j_call clone_size v_call d_call cdr3_nt cdr3_aa
TRBJ2-1 . TRBV7-2 . TGTGCCAGCAGCCCCCGCAGGGTGAGCTCCTACAATGAGCAGTTCTTC CASSPRRVSSYNEQFF
TRBJ2-1 . TRBV5-1 TRBD2 TGCGCCAGCAGCAACGGGACTAGCGGTATCAATGAGCAGTTCTTC CASSNGTSGINEQFF
TRBJ1-5 few TRBV7-9 TRBD1 TGTGCCAGCAGCACACGACAGGGGCACGTTTACAATCAGCCCCAGCATTTT CASSTRQGHVYNQPQHF
TRBJ2-6 . TRBV4-1 . TGCGCCAGCAGCCAAGAACAGGGCTCTCACAGCTCTGGGGCCAACGTCCTGACTTTC CASSQEQGSHSSGANVLTF
TRBJ2-3 . TRBV7-2 TRBD2 TGTGCCAGCAGCTTAGGGTCTAGCGGTTCTCTGGAGCAGTATTTT CASSLGSSGSLEQYF
TRBJ1-1 few TRBV30 TRBD1 TGTGCCTGGGGGGGCCAGGGGGCAAAAGCTTTCTTT CAWGGQGAKAFF
TRBJ1-6 once TRBV6-5 . TGTGCCAGCAGTTTCCCCGATTCACCCCTCCACTTT CASSFPDSPLHF
TRBJ2-5 . TRBV4-3 TRBD2 TGCGCCAGCAGCCTCAGGACTAGCGGGTATGAGGCCCAGTACTTC CASSLRTSGYEAQYF
TRBJ1-5 . TRBV6-1 . TGTGCCAGCACCAAGGATGACACCCGCAATCAGCCCCAGCATTTT CASTKDDTRNQPQHF
TRBJ2-7 . TRBV10-1 . TGCGCCAGCAACCCGCCTCTATGGACTCCCTACGAGCAGTACTTC CASNPPLWTPYEQYF
TRBJ2-5 once TRBV9 TRBD2 TGTGCCAGCAGCGTAGAAGGGACTAGCGGGAGAGAGCAGTACTTC CASSVEGTSGREQYF
TRBJ1-3 . TRBV10-3 . TGTGCCATCAGTGATTTTCCCGGGTCCGGCGGAAACACCATATATTTT CAISDFPGSGGNTIYF
TRBJ2-7 . TRBV19 TRBD1 TGTGCCAGTAGTATTGGGACAGGGGGCTACGAGCAGTACTTC CASSIGTGGYEQYF
TRBJ2-1 . TRBV7-9 . TGTGCCAGCAGCTTAGTGCCTAGCAGCTACAATGAGCAGTTCTTC CASSLVPSSYNEQFF
TRBJ2-7 . TRBV7-2 TRBD2 TGTGCCAGCAGCTTAGGACTAGCGAGAGCCTACGAGCAGTACTTC CASSLGLARAYEQYF
TRBJ2-5 . TRBV29-1 TRBD2 TGCAGCGCCCCCGGGAGGGGCCAAGAGACCCAGTACTTC CSAPGRGQETQYF
TRBJ1-2 . TRBV7-9 . TGTGCCAGCAGCTCCTCCGGGGGCCACTTCTATGGCTACACCTTC CASSSSGGHFYGYTF
TRBJ2-7 . TRBV21-1 . TGTGCCAGCAGCAACGGCGGGGACCCCTACGAGCAGTACTTC CASSNGGDPYEQYF
TRBJ1-2 few TRBV7-3 TRBD1 TGTGCCAGCAGCCCAGGACAGGGTAATGGCTACACCTTC CASSPGQGNGYTF